The 16 T cell receptor beta chains listed next were all sequenced from one sample in a study of T cell changes during pregnancy in multiple sclerosis. Clones were read by immunoSEQ multiplex PCR, and TCRdb kept only the in-frame ones, dropping some. This sample has 34,000 or so clones, with approximately 91% found just once. Sequencing was performed on peripheral blood, taken in the second trimester of pregnancy. The receptors were gathered from a female donor in good health, enrolled as a control in a pregnancy study.

The chain joins TRBV28 to TRBJ2-5; D is possibly TRBD1 (5 bases). Germline V gene lookup returns CDR1 MDHEN and CDR2 SYDVKM. The germline V and J ends were trimmed by 1 base and 1 base, with 10 bases remaining between them. This CDR3 region has 15 residues. The CDR3 bases are TGTGCCAGCAGTTTATCAGGTGGGGCCCAAGAGACCCAGTACTTC. Encoded protein: CASSLSGGAQETQYF.

J is TRBJ2-7 and V is TRBV2; TRBD1 matches 7 bases. CDR1 is SNHLY and CDR2 is FYNNEI in the germline V gene. The CDR3 is 13 amino acids. Germline trimming cut 6 bases from V and 6 bases from J; bases unmatched to any gene: 8. The CDR3 DNA sequence: TGTGCCAGCAGGTCCGGGACAGCGGTCGAGCAGTACTTC. Translation: CASRSGTAVEQYF. The full variable domain, rest sourced from reference TRBV2 and TRBJ2-7, is EPEVTQTPSHQVTQMGQEVILRCVPISNHLYFYWYRQILGQKVEFLVSFYNNEISEKSEIFDDQFSVERPDGSNFTLKIRSTKLEDSAMYFCASRSGTAVEQYFGPGTRLTVT.

The gene calls are TRBV14 and TRBJ1-4; 7 bases line up with TRBD1. The ends lost 4 bases at V and 8 bases at J; junction bases unmatched: 10. The CDR3 loop spans 15 amino acids. Per germline, CDR1 SGHDN and CDR2 FVKESK. Here the CDR3 DNA reads TGTGCCAGCAGCCCTGGGACAGCCTGGAGGGAAAAACTGTTTTTT. Its protein is CASSPGTAWREKLFF.

J is TRBJ2-5 and V is TRBV7-2; TRBD2 matches at 8 bases. The J segment lost 1 base and the V segment lost 5 bases, leaving 3 bases of the junction unmatched. The CDR3 spans 14 residues. Germline CDR1 is SGHTA and CDR2 is FQGNSA. The chain's CDR3 is CASSRGGVQETQYF. CDR3 nucleotides: TGTGCCAGCAGCCGGGGGGGAGTCCAAGAGACCCAGTACTTC.

The V and J genes are TRBV28 and TRBJ2-7; 7 positions match TRBD2. The CDR3 covers 14 residues. Trimming removed 0 bases from V and 7 bases from J; junction bases left unmatched: 6. The germline gives CDR1 MDHEN, CDR2 SYDVKM. The CDR3 spells CASSLWGGSKEQYF. Written as DNA, the CDR3 is TGTGCCAGCAGTTTATGGGGGGGGTCAAAAGAGCAGTACTTC.

J is TRBJ1-6 and V is TRBV6-6; the match to TRBD1 covers 7 bases. The germline V gene encodes CDR1 MNHNY and CDR2 SVGAGI (reference sequence). This CDR3 region has 15 residues. The V and J ends lost 6 bases and 9 bases, in that order; junction bases with no gene match: 11. CDR3 in DNA: TGTGCCAGCAGCCGACAGGGCCACGGTGGTTCACCCCTCCACTTT. Translation: CASSRQGHGGSPLHF.

V is TRBV20-1 and J is TRBJ1-1, with D possibly being TRBD1 (5 bases). The V end lost 1 base, the J end lost 6 bases, and 6 bases lay between the germline ends. In germline, CDR1 is DFQATT, CDR2 SNEGSKA (reference sequence). The CDR3 extends over 11 amino acids. CDR3 region: CSARVGAEAFF. The CDR3 DNA reads as TGCAGTGCTAGAGTAGGGGCTGAAGCTTTCTTT.

The chain carries TRBV28 and TRBJ2-3; 8 positions agree with TRBD2. The V gene end was trimmed by 8 bases and the J gene end by 7 bases; junction bases not matched to a gene: 11. Germline CDR1 and CDR2: MDHEN and SYDVKM. CDR3 size: 14 residues. CDR3 in amino acids: CASPPLAGTHTQYF. The DNA of the CDR3 is TGTGCCAGCCCTCCCCTAGCGGGTACCCATACGCAGTATTTT.

The chain recombines TRBV11-2 with TRBJ2-2; tentatively, D is TRBD2 (6 bases). The V and J ends lost 4 bases and 2 bases respectively, with 11 bases between them. This CDR3 has 15 amino acids. CDR1 and CDR2 from the germline V gene are SGHAT and FQNNGV. The CDR3 loop is CASSYRRANTGELFF. The CDR3 DNA reads TGTGCCAGCAGCTACAGGAGGGCCAACACCGGGGAGCTGTTTTTT.

The CDR3 is CASSWGQGNSGNTIYF. Written as DNA, the CDR3 is TGCGCCAGCAGCTGGGGACAGGGGAATTCTGGAAACACCATATATTTT. The V gene is TRBV5-1, the J gene TRBJ1-3; 10 nucleotides agree with TRBD1. The germline gives CDR1 SGHRS, CDR2 YFSETQ. This CDR3 spans 16 amino acids. V was clipped by 3 bases and J by 1 base; unmatched bases: 4.

In DNA, the CDR3 is TGTGCCAGTAGTAACCCCTTCGGCGGCACTGAAGCTTTCTTT. This codes for CASSNPFGGTEAFF. The chain couples TRBV19 to TRBJ1-1; D remains ambiguous. CDR1 and CDR2 from the germline V gene are LNHDA and SQIVND (reference sequence). V was pared by 4 bases and J by 4 bases, with 13 bases between. This CDR3 region has 14 residues.

The chain employs TRBV7-9 and TRBJ1-4; TRBD1 matches 7 bases. Unmatched junction bases numbered 11, after V lost 6 bases and J lost 4 bases. CDR1 is SEHNR and CDR2 is FQNEAQ in the germline V gene (reference sequence). The length of the CDR3 is 16 residues. Here the CDR3 DNA reads TGTGCCAGCAGTAATAGTGAGGGACAGTTTAATGAAAAACTGTTTTTT. It translates to CASSNSEGQFNEKLFF.

The chain couples TRBV6-5 to TRBJ1-6; 8 bases map to TRBD1. Per germline, CDR1 MNHEY and CDR2 SVGAGI. V shed 2 bases and J 10 bases; nucleotides not matched to a gene: 10. The CDR3 has 16 residues. The CDR3 sequence: CASSYRPGQEGSPLHF. The CDR3 DNA is TGTGCCAGCAGTTACCGACCGGGACAGGAGGGGTCACCCCTCCACTTT.

V is TRBV28 and J is TRBJ2-7; 7 bases align to TRBD1. This CDR3 region has 15 residues. From germline, CDR1 is MDHEN and CDR2 SYDVKM. The J segment lost 0 bases and the V segment lost 6 bases, leaving 8 bases of the junction unmatched. The DNA for the CDR3 is TGTGCCAGCAGCCCCTACAGGGGCCCCTCCTACGAGCAGTACTTC. It codes for CASSPYRGPSYEQYF. The full variable domain, its missing parts supplied by reference TRBV28 and TRBJ2-7, is DVKVTQSSRYLVKRTGEKVFLECVQDMDHENMFWYRQDPGLGLRLIYFSYDVKMKEKGDIPEGYSVSREKKERFSLILESASTNQTSMYLCASSPYRGPSYEQYFGPGTRLTVT.

This chain connects TRBV19 to TRBJ2-6; no clear D gene. This CDR3 spans 18 amino acids. Germline-derived CDR1 and CDR2 are LNHDA and SQIVND (reference sequence). Trimming took off 3 bases at V and 0 bases at J, with 15 bases between the two ends. The CDR3: CASSMFVGLSSGANVLTF. In nucleotides, the CDR3 is TGTGCCAGTAGTATGTTTGTGGGCCTAAGCTCTGGGGCCAACGTCCTGACTTTC.

CDR3 in DNA: TGCGCCAGCAGCTTGGTGGCGACTAGCGGGAGTCCAGATACGCAGTATTTT. This gives the protein CASSLVATSGSPDTQYF. The chain has TRBV5-1 and TRBJ2-3; 12 nucleotides line up with TRBD2. J gave up 4 bases and V 0 bases, and 6 bases lay outside the gene matches. The CDR3 spans 17 residues. Germline loops: CDR1 SGHRS, CDR2 YFSETQ.